These T cell receptor beta chains were read from a single sample in a study of T cell repertoires in ileal Crohn's disease. Data came from immunoSEQ multiplex PCR; TCRdb stores just in-frame clones and leaves some out. Here the sample spans about 5,800 clones, 95% being singletons. The source material was ileal tissue. The receptors originated from an adult with Crohn's disease. Each CDR3 is given with its conserved first and last residue. D genes are given only for firm matches. The listing skips clone size in some rows; elsewhere it reads once, few, many or a size class.

TRBJ1-1 TRBV19 . 13 . TGTGCCAGTAGACAGGCCTCTGGCACTGAAGCTTTCTTT CASRQASGTEAFF
TRBJ2-3 TRBV11-2 . 13 . TGTGCCAGCAGCAGGCTAGGCACAGATACGCAGTATTTT CASSRLGTDTQYF
TRBJ1-1 TRBV29-1 TRBD1 11 . TGCAGCGGTGCCGGACAGGGGTCGGCTTTCTTT CSGAGQGSAFF
TRBJ2-5 TRBV29-1 . 12 . TGCAGCGTCAGGGATGCAGGAGAGACCCAGTACTTC CSVRDAGETQYF
TRBJ2-7 TRBV6-5 TRBD1 14 . TGTGCCAGCAGTCGGACAGGGGGTTCCTACGAGCAGTACTTC CASSRTGGSYEQYF
TRBJ1-1 TRBV28 . 13 . TGTGCCAGCAGTTCAAGCGGACCCCTTGAAGCTTTCTTT CASSSSGPLEAFF
TRBJ2-7 TRBV6-1 . 14 . TGTGCCAGCAGGGTCGACGGGAGCTCCTACGAGCAGTACTTC CASRVDGSSYEQYF
TRBJ2-2 TRBV11-3 . 14 . TGTGCCAGCAGCCCTACTCCGAACACCGGGGAGCTGTTTTTT CASSPTPNTGELFF
TRBJ2-1 TRBV6-6 . 14 . TGTGCCAGCAGTTACCCAGGGAAGTACAATGAGCAGTTCTTC CASSYPGKYNEQFF
TRBJ1-1 TRBV4-2 TRBD1 14 once TGTGCCAGCAGCCAAGGAGTCTCAGGGGGCGAAGCTTTCTTT CASSQGVSGGEAFF
TRBJ1-1 TRBV2 TRBD1 14 once TGTGCCAGCAGTGGAGGGACAGGGAGGGCTGAAGCTTTCTTT CASSGGTGRAEAFF
TRBJ1-2 TRBV6-6 . 13 . TGTGCCAGCAGCCAGGGGCTTTTCGATGGCTACACCTTC CASSQGLFDGYTF
TRBJ1-2 TRBV4-3 . 14 . TGCGCCAGCAGCCAGGGCCTGGTTGATTCGGGCTACACCTTC CASSQGLVDSGYTF
TRBJ2-4 TRBV7-2 TRBD1 15 . TGTGCCAGCGGCTTGGGACAGGCAGGCAAAAACATTCAGTACTTC CASGLGQAGKNIQYF
TRBJ1-3 TRBV7-9 TRBD1 15 . TGTGCCAGCAGCCGGGGGACAGGCTCTGGAAACACCATATATTTT CASSRGTGSGNTIYF
TRBJ2-1 TRBV19 TRBD1 14 . TGTGCCAGTGGGGACAGGGGATCGAAAGCGGAGCAGTTCTTC CASGDRGSKAEQFF
TRBJ2-5 TRBV5-4 TRBD1 15 . TGTGCCAGCAACTTGCAAGGACAGGGGAAGGAGACCCAGTACTTC CASNLQGQGKETQYF
TRBJ2-5 TRBV11-2 . 12 . TGTGCCAGCAGCTTATGGGGGGATACCCAGTACTTC CASSLWGDTQYF
TRBJ2-5 TRBV5-6 . 15 . TGTGCCAGCAGCTTGGGGGCCAGGGCCCAAGAGACCCAGTACTTC CASSLGARAQETQYF
TRBJ2-1 TRBV5-6 . 13 . TGTGCCAGCAGCTCGGTCCTCTACAATGAGCAGTTCTTC CASSSVLYNEQFF
TRBJ1-1 TRBV28 . 14 once TGTGCCAGCAGTTCCGGGACTCCCGACACTGAAGCTTTCTTT CASSSGTPDTEAFF
TRBJ1-4 TRBV5-6 . 16 . TGTGCCAGCAGCTTGGTCTCCGGAGGGTCTAATGAAAAACTGTTTTTT CASSLVSGGSNEKLFF
TRBJ1-1 TRBV30 TRBD1 13 once TGTGCCTGGGAACGGACAGGGAACACTGAAGCTTTCTTT CAWERTGNTEAFF
TRBJ2-5 TRBV6-5 TRBD2 14 . TGTGCCAGCAAGGCAGGGCGGGAGAGGGAGACCCAGTACTTC CASKAGRERETQYF
TRBJ2-3 TRBV7-6 TRBD2 15 . TGTGCCAGCAGCTTCGGTCGGGGGGGCCCAGATACGCAGTATTTT CASSFGRGGPDTQYF
TRBJ1-1 TRBV7-2 . 15 once TGTGCCAGCAGCTTAGCGGGCGGGACCCTCCCGAGAGCTTTCTTT CASSLAGGTLPRAFF
TRBJ1-6 TRBV7-2 TRBD1 15 . TGTGCCAGCAGTTCCGGGACAGGGTATAATTCACCCCTCCACTTT CASSSGTGYNSPLHF